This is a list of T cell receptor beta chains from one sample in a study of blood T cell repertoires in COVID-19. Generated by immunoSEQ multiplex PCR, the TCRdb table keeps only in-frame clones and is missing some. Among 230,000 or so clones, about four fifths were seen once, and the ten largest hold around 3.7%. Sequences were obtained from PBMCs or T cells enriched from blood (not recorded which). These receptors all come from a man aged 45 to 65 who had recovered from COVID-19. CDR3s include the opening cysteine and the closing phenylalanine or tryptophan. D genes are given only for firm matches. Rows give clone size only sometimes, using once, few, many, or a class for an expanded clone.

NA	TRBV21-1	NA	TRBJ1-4	CASSLRDRRNEKLFF	TGTGCCAGCAGCCTCCGGGACAGGCGAAATGAAAAACTGTTTTTT
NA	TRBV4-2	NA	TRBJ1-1	CASSQPTGMGTEAFF	TGTGCCAGCAGCCAACCAACAGGGATGGGCACTGAAGCTTTCTTT
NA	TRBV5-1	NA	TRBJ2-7	CASSLSTSSLAGYEQYF	TGCGCCAGCAGCTTGTCCACCTCTAGCCTAGCTGGCTACGAGCAGTACTTC
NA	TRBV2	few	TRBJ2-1	CASDLGDNSYNEQFF	TGTGCCAGCGACCTGGGGGACAACTCCTACAATGAGCAGTTCTTC
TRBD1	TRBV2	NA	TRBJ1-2	CASRETGWTRHGYTF	TGTGCCAGCAGGGAGACAGGGTGGACCCGGCATGGCTACACCTTC
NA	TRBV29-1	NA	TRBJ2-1	CSVLALAQFF	TGCAGCGTTCTAGCCTTAGCGCAGTTCTTC
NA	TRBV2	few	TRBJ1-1	CASSAPPQDNEAFF	TGTGCCAGCAGTGCCCCTCCTCAGGACAATGAAGCTTTCTTT
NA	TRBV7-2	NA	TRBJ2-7	CASSNIGGTGGEQYF	TGTGCCAGCAGCAACATAGGTGGCACCGGAGGGGAGCAGTACTTC
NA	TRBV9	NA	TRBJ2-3	CASSAREDTQYF	TGTGCCAGCAGCGCCCGTGAGGATACGCAGTATTTT
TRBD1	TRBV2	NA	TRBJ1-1	CASSGGQGGLAEAFF	TGTGCCAGCAGTGGCGGACAGGGTGGTTTGGCTGAAGCTTTCTTT
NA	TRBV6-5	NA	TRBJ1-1	CASSYRTANTEAFF	TGTGCCAGCAGCTACCGGACAGCGAACACTGAAGCTTTCTTT
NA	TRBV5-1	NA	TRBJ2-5	CASSTWGREQETQYF	TGCGCCAGCAGCACCTGGGGGCGGGAGCAAGAGACCCAGTACTTC
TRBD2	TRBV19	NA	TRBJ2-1	CASSSGREIYNEQFF	TGTGCCAGTAGTAGTGGGAGGGAAATATACAATGAGCAGTTCTTC
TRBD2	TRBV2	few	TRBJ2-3	CASTLAGGSTDTQYF	TGTGCCAGCACATTAGCGGGGGGGAGCACAGATACGCAGTATTTT
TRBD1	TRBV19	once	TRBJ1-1	CASQQGSRGTEAFF	TGTGCCAGTCAACAGGGGAGTAGGGGCACTGAAGCTTTCTTT
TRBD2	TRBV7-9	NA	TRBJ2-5	CASSTTSGRRQETQYF	TGTGCCAGCAGCACGACTAGCGGGAGAAGGCAAGAGACCCAGTACTTC
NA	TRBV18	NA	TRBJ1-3	CASSPPSVSGNTIYF	TGTGCCAGCTCACCTCCGTCGGTCTCTGGAAACACCATATATTTT
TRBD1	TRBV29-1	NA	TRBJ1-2	CSVVGQGFGYTF	TGCAGCGTTGTGGGACAGGGGTTTGGCTACACCTTC
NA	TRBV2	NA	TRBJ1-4	CASTISTGTNEKLFF	TGTGCCAGCACTATTTCGACGGGAACTAATGAAAAACTGTTTTTT
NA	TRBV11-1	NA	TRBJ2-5	CASSLVRGAETQYF	TGTGCCAGCAGCTTAGTCCGGGGGGCGGAGACCCAGTACTTC
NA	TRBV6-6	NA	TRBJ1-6	CASSYLSSPLHF	TGTGCCAGCAGTTACTTATCGTCACCCCTCCACTTT
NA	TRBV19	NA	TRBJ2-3	CASRGGGNTQYF	TGTGCCAGTAGAGGGGGCGGGAATACGCAGTATTTT
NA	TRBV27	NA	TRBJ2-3	CASSLKGGRGPDTQYF	TGTGCCAGCAGTTTAAAGGGGGGGCGGGGTCCAGATACGCAGTATTTT
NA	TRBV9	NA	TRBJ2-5	CASSSLGGGSPQETQYF	TGTGCCAGCAGCTCCCTCGGGGGCGGGAGCCCCCAAGAGACCCAGTACTTC